The present TCR beta chain was sequenced within a study of blood T cell repertoires in COVID-19. Study context: T cells, B-cell-depleted T cells, or PBMCs supplied cDNA or gDNA.

Original processing methods: Scientists estimated how many nucleated cells there were by amplifying reference gene primers. Sequencing used immunoSEQ multiplex PCR; TCRdb keeps in-frame clones, though not all of them. V and J calls and clone size are as listed in that table; D and trimming were resolved from the DNA. Found here are some 99,000 clones, more than 65% of them singletons; the top ten hold roughly 10%. CDR3 size: 15 residues. The germline V gene has CDR1 LNHNV and CDR2 YYDKDF (reference sequence). Trimming cost V 0 bases and J 5 bases, with 13 bases left between them. Sequenced material: peripheral blood. J is TRBJ2-5 and V is TRBV15; a possible D gene is TRBD1 (6 bases). This sequence was found in a woman over 75 with acute or convalescent COVID-19. In DNA, the CDR3 is TGTGCCACCAGCAGAGATCCCCAGGGGCGGGAGACCCAGTACTTC. Translation: CATSRDPQGRETQYF.